These T cell receptor beta chains were read from a single sample in a study of T cell clonotyping in hematopoietic cell transplantation. Repertoires were generated with immunoSEQ multiplex PCR, while TCRdb's copy carries only in-frame clones and drops some. Of 6,000 to 7,000 clones in the sample, 77% were seen once. The sequencing here drew on PBMCs, taken 100 days after allogeneic stem cell transplant. Source of these receptors: a female patient between 30 and 45 years old who had an allogeneic stem cell transplant, so the T cells may come from the graft donor. Some clones in this sample may be carry-over from other donors' samples. The CDR3 runs from the conserved cysteine through the conserved F or W. The order of the fields is J gene, V gene, CDR3 protein.

j_call: TRBJ1-6; v_call: TRBV27; cdr3_aa: CASSLSGRVDSPLHF
j_call: TRBJ1-4; v_call: TRBV6-4; cdr3_aa: CASSRTGLGGNEKLFF
j_call: TRBJ1-2; v_call: TRBV4-1; cdr3_aa: CASSPLEGVFNYGYTF
j_call: TRBJ2-1; v_call: TRBV9; cdr3_aa: CASSVLPRDEQFF
j_call: TRBJ2-2; v_call: TRBV9; cdr3_aa: CASSAQFTGELFF
j_call: TRBJ2-3; v_call: TRBV9; cdr3_aa: CASSVEDRAGQYF
j_call: TRBJ2-7; v_call: TRBV13; cdr3_aa: CASTLRQNPYEQYF
j_call: TRBJ1-2; v_call: TRBV4-1; cdr3_aa: CASSQDVGGVSHTF
j_call: TRBJ2-3; v_call: TRBV7-2; cdr3_aa: CASSLAQAGTTDTQYF
j_call: TRBJ1-1; v_call: TRBV5-1; cdr3_aa: CASSYLTTNTEAFF
j_call: TRBJ2-7; v_call: TRBV11-3; cdr3_aa: CASSPHEEGKQYF
j_call: TRBJ2-2; v_call: TRBV27; cdr3_aa: CASSFIYGGAGTGELFF
j_call: TRBJ1-5; v_call: TRBV19; cdr3_aa: CASSISQGGSNQPQHF
j_call: TRBJ1-1; v_call: TRBV14; cdr3_aa: CASSQRGQGTEAFF
j_call: TRBJ1-2; v_call: TRBV6-5; cdr3_aa: CASTLLQGYGYTF
j_call: TRBJ2-3; v_call: TRBV9; cdr3_aa: CASSLSGGRSDTQYF
j_call: TRBJ1-2; v_call: TRBV5-4; cdr3_aa: CASSLSGGFNYGYTF
j_call: TRBJ2-7; v_call: TRBV7-2; cdr3_aa: CASSLMQARYEQYF
j_call: TRBJ2-1; v_call: TRBV9; cdr3_aa: CASSDRTSGGDNEQFF
j_call: TRBJ2-5; v_call: TRBV25-1; cdr3_aa: CASSVRDSRETQYF
j_call: TRBJ2-7; v_call: TRBV19; cdr3_aa: CASSLTGQPYEQYF
j_call: TRBJ1-2; v_call: TRBV5-4; cdr3_aa: CASSLGSDRARGYTF
j_call: TRBJ1-4; v_call: TRBV4-1; cdr3_aa: CASSLTKASNEKLFF
j_call: TRBJ2-2; v_call: TRBV25-1; cdr3_aa: CASSEYWGTGELFF
j_call: TRBJ2-7; v_call: TRBV7-2; cdr3_aa: CASSLEAGGNYEQYF
j_call: TRBJ1-2; v_call: TRBV7-9; cdr3_aa: CASSSGTADYGYTF
j_call: TRBJ1-1; v_call: TRBV18; cdr3_aa: CASSHSTGVEAFF
j_call: TRBJ2-5; v_call: TRBV4-2; cdr3_aa: CASSQAAPGETQYF
j_call: TRBJ2-7; v_call: TRBV7-8; cdr3_aa: CASSLVSEQYF
j_call: TRBJ2-7; v_call: TRBV5-1; cdr3_aa: CASSLDFYEQYF
j_call: TRBJ2-2; v_call: TRBV28; cdr3_aa: CASLAGGQTGELFF
j_call: TRBJ1-3; v_call: TRBV7-6; cdr3_aa: CASSLESNVGNTIYF
j_call: TRBJ1-5; v_call: TRBV5-4; cdr3_aa: CASSSEYNQPQHF
j_call: TRBJ1-2; v_call: TRBV6-5; cdr3_aa: CASSYSGVYGGYTF
j_call: TRBJ1-2; v_call: TRBV27; cdr3_aa: CASGDTGLVHGYTF
j_call: TRBJ1-6; v_call: TRBV2; cdr3_aa: CASSDRNVVSPLHF
j_call: TRBJ1-5; v_call: TRBV30; cdr3_aa: CAWSRDYSNQPQHF
j_call: TRBJ2-2; v_call: TRBV30; cdr3_aa: CAWSTFAAGELFF
j_call: TRBJ1-1; v_call: TRBV14; cdr3_aa: CASSQDFTEAFF
j_call: TRBJ1-6; v_call: TRBV5-8; cdr3_aa: CASSFQSPLHF
j_call: TRBJ1-4; v_call: TRBV2; cdr3_aa: CASSEEWWEKLFF
j_call: TRBJ2-7; v_call: TRBV18; cdr3_aa: CASSPKGTQGAHEQYF
j_call: TRBJ2-5; v_call: TRBV29-1; cdr3_aa: CSVDRVPTETQYF
j_call: TRBJ2-4; v_call: TRBV29-1; cdr3_aa: CSVALSRTRGIQYF
j_call: TRBJ1-5; v_call: TRBV7-9; cdr3_aa: CASSNWRDHQPQHF
j_call: TRBJ1-2; v_call: TRBV7-2; cdr3_aa: CASSNRQGSYGYTF
j_call: TRBJ1-1; v_call: TRBV7-9; cdr3_aa: CASSTGGRGTEAFF
j_call: TRBJ2-7; v_call: TRBV6-5; cdr3_aa: CASSYDRVGEQYF
j_call: TRBJ1-2; v_call: TRBV28; cdr3_aa: CASSLTGAFGYTF
j_call: TRBJ1-2; v_call: TRBV9; cdr3_aa: CASSVATARPDTF
j_call: TRBJ2-5; v_call: TRBV9; cdr3_aa: CASSVLSGGQETQYF
j_call: TRBJ2-7; v_call: TRBV6-1; cdr3_aa: CASSEFRTYEQYF